These 16 T cell receptor beta chains share one sample of origin, sequenced in a study of Ad26.COV2.S vaccination and SARS-CoV-2 variants. The repertoire was sequenced with immunoSEQ multiplex PCR; TCRdb's copy has only in-frame clones and lacks some. The sample has roughly 410,000 clones, roughly four fifths seen once; the top ten hold roughly 7.4%. Treatment described: 15 to 20 received Ad26.COV2.S at low or high dose, single or two shots; about 5 received placebo; per-sample allocation not given. Day 63 after the first injection of vaccine or placebo was the sampling time. The input for sequencing was peripheral blood, taken in a trial of Ad26.COV2.S vaccine versus placebo. Every receptor here comes from a person aged 18 to 65 who received the Ad26.COV2.S COVID-19 vaccine or a placebo.

The V call is TRBV6-5, the J call TRBJ2-7; D tentatively fits TRBD1 or TRBD2 (5 bases each). This CDR3 spans 13 amino acids. Germline V gene lookup returns CDR1 MNHEY and CDR2 SVGAGI. Trimming stripped 5 bases from V and 5 bases from J, with 13 bases between. The CDR3 sequence is CASSPTSGHEQYF. In nucleotides, the CDR3 is TGTGCCAGCAGTCCCACTTCGGGGCACGAGCAGTACTTC.

The rearrangement uses TRBV11-3 and TRBJ2-5; D call uncertain. There are 14 residues in the CDR3. Germline V gene lookup returns CDR1 SGHNT and CDR2 YENEEA. Trimming removed 3 bases from V and 3 bases from J, with 11 bases in between. Here the CDR3 reads CASSLGRQEETQYF. CDR3 in DNA: TGTGCCAGCAGCTTGGGTCGACAAGAAGAGACCCAGTACTTC.

The V and J genes are TRBV5-1 and TRBJ1-2; D gene ambiguous. CDR3 length equals 19 residues. CDR1 is SGHRS, CDR2 YFSETQ, per germline. The V end was cut by 4 bases, the J end by 0 bases, with 25 bases between. CDR3 DNA sequence: TGCGCCAGCAGCGGCGGACTGCCAGACGACTGGAGTTCTAACTATGGCTACACCTTC. It specifies CASSGGLPDDWSSNYGYTF.

The V call is TRBV27, the J call TRBJ2-3; possible D gene TRBD2, 5 bases. CDR1 and CDR2 from the germline V gene are MNHEY and SMNVEV (reference sequence). This CDR3 comprises 13 residues. V was trimmed by 6 bases and J by 5 bases, leaving 12 bases between them. The CDR3 DNA is TGTGCCAGCAGCCCTGCCGGGGAAGATACGCAGTATTTT. The encoded protein is CASSPAGEDTQYF.

This clone was seen ten or more times. The gene calls are TRBV10-1 and TRBJ2-4; D is unclear. V shed 4 bases and J shed 8 bases, with 3 bases lying between them. This CDR3 spans 10 amino acids. Germline CDR1 is WNHNN and CDR2 is SYGVQD (reference sequence). The CDR3 DNA sequence: TGCGCCAGCAGTGGGGACATTCAGTACTTC. Translating it yields CASSGDIQYF.

The rearrangement links TRBV10-1 to TRBJ2-7, with 11 bases identical to TRBD2. J gave up 2 bases and V 0 bases, and 3 bases lay outside the gene matches. Germline V gene lookup returns CDR1 WNHNN and CDR2 SYGVQD (reference sequence). There are 16 residues in the CDR3. The CDR3 is CASSESGTSGTYEQYF. The CDR3 coding sequence is TGCGCCAGCAGTGAGTCCGGGACTAGCGGTACCTACGAGCAGTACTTC.

V gene TRBV5-6 combines with J gene TRBJ1-1; TRBD1 might be the D (6 bases). Trimming removed 3 bases from V and 2 bases from J, with 14 bases in between. The CDR3 totals 15 residues. CDR1 and CDR2 (germline): SGHDT, YYEEEE. This CDR3 reads CASSSSGTPNTEAFF. Here the CDR3 DNA reads TGTGCCAGCAGCTCCTCCGGGACACCCAACACTGAAGCTTTCTTT.

The J gene is TRBJ1-2, the V gene TRBV2, with 9 bases that match TRBD1. The germline gives CDR1 SNHLY, CDR2 FYNNEI. The CDR3 covers 14 residues. V was clipped by 11 bases and J by 1 base; unmatched bases: 8. CDR3 in amino acids: CAGSGTGYNYGYTF. The CDR3 nucleotides are TGTGCCGGTTCCGGGACAGGGTATAACTATGGCTACACCTTC.

This clone was detected only once. The genes are TRBV28 and TRBJ2-1; D ambiguous. CDR3 size: 12 residues. V shed 4 bases and J shed 8 bases, with 9 bases lying between them. Per germline, CDR1 MDHEN and CDR2 SYDVKM. The CDR3: CASSSEIYEQFF. Written as DNA, the CDR3 is TGTGCCAGCAGTTCCGAGATATATGAGCAGTTCTTC.

J is TRBJ1-2 and V is TRBV25-1; 11 bases fit TRBD1. V shed 8 bases and J 7 bases; nucleotides not matched to a gene: 9. The V gene's germline CDR1 is MGHDK and CDR2 SYGVNS. The CDR3 is made up of 14 amino acids. The CDR3 protein is CASQRDRGFGGYTF. CDR3 nucleotide sequence: TGTGCCAGCCAAAGGGACAGGGGGTTTGGTGGCTACACCTTC.

The chain joins TRBV6-5 to TRBJ2-5; possibly TRBD2 for D (5 bases). Germline V gives CDR1 MNHEY, CDR2 SVGAGI. The V gene lost 6 bases and the J gene lost 1 base, with 15 bases spanning the gap. The CDR3 has 15 amino acids. The CDR3 nucleotides read TGTGCCAGCAGGCCTGACGGCGGGCCCCAAGAGACCCAGTACTTC. It encodes CASRPDGGPQETQYF.

V usage is TRBV19 and J usage is TRBJ2-5, with D possibly matching TRBD2 (5 bases). Germline V gene data show CDR1 as LNHDA and CDR2 as SQIVND (reference sequence). V dropped 4 bases and J dropped 9 bases, with 15 bases sitting between them. The CDR3 is 13 residues long. The CDR3 here is CASSTNQRLPQYF. CDR3 sequence (DNA): TGTGCCAGTAGTACCAATCAGCGGCTCCCCCAGTACTTC.

The V gene is TRBV7-8, the J gene TRBJ1-2, with a tentative D call TRBD1 (6 bases). Between the trimmed V and J ends, which lost 6 bases and 4 bases, there was a span of 21 bases. This CDR3 spans 16 amino acids. Germline-derived CDR1 and CDR2 are SGHVS and FQNEAQ. CDR3: CASSLRQGSISYGYTF. The CDR3, as DNA: TGTGCCAGCAGTTTAAGGCAGGGGAGCATTAGCTATGGCTACACCTTC.

CDR3 nucleotides: TGTGCCAGCAGCACGGGACAGCAGCAGTACTTC. Its translation: CASSTGQQQYF. The chain recombines TRBV9 with TRBJ2-7; the match to TRBD1 covers 7 bases. The length of the CDR3 is 11 residues. Trimming cost V 4 bases and J 8 bases; bases outside gene matches: 3. Germline lookup yields CDR1 SGDLS and CDR2 YYNGEE.

The chain links TRBV6-5 to TRBJ1-1, with D hard to call. V was shortened by 6 bases and J by 0 bases, with 11 bases between the two germline ends. CDR3 length: 14 residues. Germline-derived CDR1 and CDR2 are MNHEY and SVGAGI. This CDR3 is CASSPPSMNTEAFF. The CDR3 DNA follows: TGTGCCAGCAGCCCGCCCAGTATGAACACTGAAGCTTTCTTT.

The chain is built from TRBV28 and TRBJ1-3; D gene uncertain. The ends were cut back, 5 bases at V and 4 bases at J, with 9 bases in the middle. Per germline, CDR1 MDHEN and CDR2 SYDVKM. The CDR3 extends over 13 amino acids. CDR3 in DNA: TGTGCCAGCAGTCTCATCGCCGGAAACACCATATATTTT. It is translated as CASSLIAGNTIYF. The whole variable domain, remainder taken from reference TRBV28 and TRBJ1-3, is DVKVTQSSRYLVKRTGEKVFLECVQDMDHENMFWYRQDPGLGLRLIYFSYDVKMKEKGDIPEGYSVSREKKERFSLILESASTNQTSMYLCASSLIAGNTIYFGEGSWLTVV.